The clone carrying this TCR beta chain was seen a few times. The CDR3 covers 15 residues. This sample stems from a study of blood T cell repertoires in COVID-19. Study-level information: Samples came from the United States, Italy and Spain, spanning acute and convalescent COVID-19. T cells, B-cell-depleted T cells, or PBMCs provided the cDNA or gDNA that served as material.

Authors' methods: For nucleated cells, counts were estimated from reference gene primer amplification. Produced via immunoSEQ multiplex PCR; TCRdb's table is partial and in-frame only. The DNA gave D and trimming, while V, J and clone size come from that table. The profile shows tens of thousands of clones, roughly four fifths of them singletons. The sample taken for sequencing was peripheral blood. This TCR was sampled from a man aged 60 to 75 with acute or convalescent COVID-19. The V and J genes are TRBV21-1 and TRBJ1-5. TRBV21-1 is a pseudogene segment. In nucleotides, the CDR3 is TGTGCCAGCAGCAATAAGGAGGAGAAGGGTCAGCCCCAGCATTTT. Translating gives CASSNKEEKGQPQHF.